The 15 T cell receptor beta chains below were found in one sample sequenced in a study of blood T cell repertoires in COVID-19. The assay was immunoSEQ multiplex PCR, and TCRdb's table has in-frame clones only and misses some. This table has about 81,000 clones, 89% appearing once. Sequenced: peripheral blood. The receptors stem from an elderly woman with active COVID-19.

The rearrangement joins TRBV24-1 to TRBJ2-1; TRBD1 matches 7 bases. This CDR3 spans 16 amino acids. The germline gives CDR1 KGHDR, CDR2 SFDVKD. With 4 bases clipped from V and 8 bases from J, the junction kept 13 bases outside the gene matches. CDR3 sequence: CATSDVDRVGADEQFF. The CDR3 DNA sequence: TGTGCCACCAGTGACGTCGACAGGGTAGGGGCTGATGAGCAGTTCTTC.

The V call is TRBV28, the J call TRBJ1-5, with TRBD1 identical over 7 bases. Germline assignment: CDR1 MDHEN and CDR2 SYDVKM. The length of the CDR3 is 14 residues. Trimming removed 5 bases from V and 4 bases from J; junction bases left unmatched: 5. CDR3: CASSPPTGNQPQHF. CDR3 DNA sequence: TGTGCCAGCAGTCCCCCGACAGGGAATCAGCCCCAGCATTTT.

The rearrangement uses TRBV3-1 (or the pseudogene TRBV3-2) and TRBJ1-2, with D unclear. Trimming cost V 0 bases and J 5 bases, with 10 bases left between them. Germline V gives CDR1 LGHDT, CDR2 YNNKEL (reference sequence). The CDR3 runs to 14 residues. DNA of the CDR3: TGTGCCAGCAGCCAAGATCTGGCAATTTATGGCTACACCTTC. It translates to CASSQDLAIYGYTF.

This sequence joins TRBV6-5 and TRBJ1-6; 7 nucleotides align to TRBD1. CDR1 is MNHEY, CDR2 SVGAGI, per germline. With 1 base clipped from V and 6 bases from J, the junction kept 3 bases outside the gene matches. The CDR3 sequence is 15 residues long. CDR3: CASSYLDRANSPLHF. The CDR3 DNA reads TGTGCCAGCAGTTACTTAGACAGGGCTAATTCACCCCTCCACTTT.

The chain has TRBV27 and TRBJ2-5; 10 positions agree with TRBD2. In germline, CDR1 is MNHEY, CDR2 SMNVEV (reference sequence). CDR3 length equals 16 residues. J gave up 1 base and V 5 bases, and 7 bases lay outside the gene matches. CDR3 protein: CASSRSGRVPQETQYF. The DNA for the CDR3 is TGTGCCAGCAGTAGGAGCGGGAGGGTGCCCCAAGAGACCCAGTACTTC.

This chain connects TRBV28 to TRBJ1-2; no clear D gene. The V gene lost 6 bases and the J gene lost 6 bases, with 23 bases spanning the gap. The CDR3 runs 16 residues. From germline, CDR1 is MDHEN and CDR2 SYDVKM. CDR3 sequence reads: CASSLRWGAPVDGYTF. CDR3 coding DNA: TGTGCCAGCAGCTTGCGTTGGGGAGCGCCGGTGGATGGCTACACCTTC.

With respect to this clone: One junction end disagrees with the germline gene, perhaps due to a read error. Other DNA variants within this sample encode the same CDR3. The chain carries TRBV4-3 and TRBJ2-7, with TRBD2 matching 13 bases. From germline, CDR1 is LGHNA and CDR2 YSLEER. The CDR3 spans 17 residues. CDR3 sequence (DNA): TGCGCCAGCAGTCAAGTGGGGACTAGCGGGAACTCCTACGAGCAGTACTTC. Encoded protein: CASSQVGTSGNSYEQYF.

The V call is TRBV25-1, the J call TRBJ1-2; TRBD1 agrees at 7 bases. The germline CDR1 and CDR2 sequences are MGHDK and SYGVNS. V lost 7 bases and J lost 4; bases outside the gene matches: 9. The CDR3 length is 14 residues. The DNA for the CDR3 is TGTGCCAGCAAAGCCCCAGGGGGAGGCTATGGCTACACCTTC. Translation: CASKAPGGGYGYTF.

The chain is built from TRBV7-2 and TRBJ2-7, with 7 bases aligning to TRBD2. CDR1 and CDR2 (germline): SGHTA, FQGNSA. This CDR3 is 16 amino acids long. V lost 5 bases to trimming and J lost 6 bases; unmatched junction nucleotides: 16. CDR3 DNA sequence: TGTGCCAGCAGCCCCGGTTGGGGGGAGGGCCTGGGCGAGCAGTACTTC. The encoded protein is CASSPGWGEGLGEQYF.

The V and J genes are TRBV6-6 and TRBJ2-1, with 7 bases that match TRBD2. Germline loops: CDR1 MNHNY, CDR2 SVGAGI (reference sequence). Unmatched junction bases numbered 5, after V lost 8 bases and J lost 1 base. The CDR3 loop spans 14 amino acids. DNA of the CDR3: TGTGCCAGCCACGCGGGAGAATCCTACAATGAGCAGTTCTTC. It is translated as CASHAGESYNEQFF.

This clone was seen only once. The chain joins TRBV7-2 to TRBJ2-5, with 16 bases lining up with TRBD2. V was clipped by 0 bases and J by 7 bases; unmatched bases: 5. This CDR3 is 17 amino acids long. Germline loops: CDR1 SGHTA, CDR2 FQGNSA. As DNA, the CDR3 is TGTGCCAGCAGCTTAGCGGGACTAGCGGGAGGGTCTGGGACCCAGTACTTC. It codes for CASSLAGLAGGSGTQYF.

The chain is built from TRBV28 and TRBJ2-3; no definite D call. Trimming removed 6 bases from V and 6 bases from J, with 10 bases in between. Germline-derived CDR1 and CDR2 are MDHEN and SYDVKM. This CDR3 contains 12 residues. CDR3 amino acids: CASRASVDTQYF. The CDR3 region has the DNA TGTGCCAGCAGAGCCTCCGTGGATACGCAGTATTTT.

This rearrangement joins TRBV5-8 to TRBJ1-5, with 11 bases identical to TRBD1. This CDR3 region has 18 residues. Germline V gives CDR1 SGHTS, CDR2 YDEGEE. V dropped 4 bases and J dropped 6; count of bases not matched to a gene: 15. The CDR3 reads CASSLGTGGLAAGQPQHF. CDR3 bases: TGTGCCAGCAGCCTCGGGACAGGGGGTCTCGCGGCAGGTCAGCCCCAGCATTTT.

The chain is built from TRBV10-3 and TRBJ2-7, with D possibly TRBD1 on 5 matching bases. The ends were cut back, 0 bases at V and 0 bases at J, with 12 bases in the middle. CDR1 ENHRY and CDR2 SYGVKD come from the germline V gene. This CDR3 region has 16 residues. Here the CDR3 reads CAISESSGFLSYEQYF. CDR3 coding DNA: TGTGCCATCAGTGAGTCTTCAGGGTTCCTCTCCTACGAGCAGTACTTC.

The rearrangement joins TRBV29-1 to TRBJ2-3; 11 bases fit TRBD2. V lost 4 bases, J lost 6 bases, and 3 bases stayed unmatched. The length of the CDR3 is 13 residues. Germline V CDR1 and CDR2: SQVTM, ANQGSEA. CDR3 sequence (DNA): TGCAGCGTTGGGACTAGCGGGTGGGATACGCAGTATTTT. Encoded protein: CSVGTSGWDTQYF.